The 30 T cell receptor beta chains below come from one sample, sequenced in a study of cytomegalovirus exposure and HLA in healthy donors. The PCR ran on 60 Vbeta and 13 Jbeta primers. Generated by immunoSEQ multiplex PCR, the TCRdb table keeps only in-frame clones and is missing some. In the table there are approximately 120,000 clones, roughly 68% of which are singletons. Input material: PBMCs. These receptors originate from a woman aged 50 to 60 in good health and CMV-seropositive.

V and J are TRBV6-6 and TRBJ1-5; TRBD1 is a possible D gene (5 bases). V dropped 4 bases and J dropped 6 bases, with 16 bases sitting between them. CDR1 and CDR2 from the germline V gene are MNHNY and SVGAGI (reference sequence). The CDR3 consists of 15 residues. The CDR3 loop is CASSSGWGSFQPQHF. CDR3 in DNA: TGTGCCAGCAGTTCAGGGTGGGGTTCCTTTCAGCCCCAGCATTTT.

The chain has TRBV7-8 and TRBJ1-2, with a tentative D call TRBD1 (6 bases). This CDR3 comprises 13 residues. V lost 1 base and J lost 7, with 10 bases in between. CDR1 and CDR2 from the germline V gene are SGHVS and FQNEAQ. This CDR3 reads CASSLGQDRGYTF. The CDR3 DNA reads TGTGCCAGCAGCTTAGGACAGGACCGTGGCTACACCTTC. The full variable domain, in which reference TRBV7-8 and TRBJ1-2 provide the parts outside the CDR3, is GAGVSQSPRYKVAKRGQDVALRCDPISGHVSLFWYQQALGQGPEFLTYFQNEAQLDKSGLPSDRFFAERPEGSVSTLKIQRTQQEDSAVYLCASSLGQDRGYTFGSGTRLTVV.

V and J are TRBV13 and TRBJ2-3; 9 nucleotides agree with TRBD2. Germline CDR1 and CDR2: PRHDT and FYEKMQ (reference sequence). The CDR3 consists of 12 residues. After removal of 3 bases from V and 14 bases from J, the junction contained 6 bases not matched to a gene. The CDR3 spells CASSLAGTSMYF. The CDR3 DNA follows: TGTGCCAGCAGCTTGGCCGGGACTAGCATGTATTTT. The full variable domain, in which reference TRBV13 and TRBJ2-3 provide the parts outside the CDR3, is AAGVIQSPRHLIKEKRETATLKCYPIPRHDTVYWYQQGPGQDPQFLISFYEKMQSDKGSIPDRFSAQQFSDYHSELNMSSLELGDSALYFCASSLAGTSMYFGPGTRLTVL.

This clone was detected a few times. The genes are TRBV5-6 and TRBJ2-5; 9 bases match TRBD1. Germline V lookup: CDR1 SGHDT, CDR2 YYEEEE. The CDR3 contains 15 residues. V dropped 4 bases and J dropped 5; count of bases not matched to a gene: 9. This CDR3 is CASSGPGQGQETQYF. Written as DNA, the CDR3 is TGTGCCAGCAGCGGTCCGGGACAGGGCCAGGAGACCCAGTACTTC.

The chain has TRBV7-9 and TRBJ1-5, with 7 bases matching TRBD1. The CDR3 has 14 residues. J lost 1 base, V lost 4 bases, and 1 base had no gene match. Germline CDR1 SEHNR, CDR2 FQNEAQ (reference sequence). CDR3 sequence: CASSSDRSNQPQHF. The CDR3 bases are TGTGCCAGCAGCTCGGACAGGAGCAATCAGCCCCAGCATTTT.

This sequence joins TRBV6-1 and TRBJ2-7, with 9 bases aligning to TRBD1. This CDR3 contains 13 residues. Unmatched junction bases numbered 1, after V lost 5 bases and J lost 2 bases. Germline loops: CDR1 MNHNS, CDR2 SASEGT. The CDR3 is CASSRTGAYEQYF. The CDR3 DNA follows: TGTGCCAGCAGTCGGACAGGGGCCTACGAGCAGTACTTC.

This rearrangement joins TRBV30 to TRBJ2-1, with D perhaps matching TRBD1 (5 bases). The CDR3 spans 13 residues. CDR1 and CDR2 from the germline V gene are GTSNPN and SVGIG (reference sequence). Trimming removed 2 bases from V and 4 bases from J, with 9 bases in between. The CDR3 DNA follows: TGTGCCTGGAGTAGAGGACAATACAATGAGCAGTTCTTC. It specifies CAWSRGQYNEQFF.

The genes are TRBV7-2 and TRBJ2-7; 7 nucleotides line up with TRBD1. From germline, CDR1 is SGHTA and CDR2 FQGNSA. V trimming: 1 base; J trimming: 3 bases; junction bases outside the gene matches: 6. This CDR3 has 15 amino acids. The CDR3 spells CASSLVAGGRYEQYF. In nucleotides, the CDR3 is TGTGCCAGCAGCTTAGTGGCAGGGGGTCGCTACGAGCAGTACTTC.

The rearrangement joins TRBV7-9 to TRBJ2-7; D possibly corresponds to TRBD1 (6 bases). Between the trimmed V and J ends, which lost 3 bases and 2 bases, there was a span of 11 bases. The germline V gene encodes CDR1 SEHNR and CDR2 FQNEAQ (reference sequence). This CDR3 is 14 amino acids long. The CDR3 DNA sequence: TGTGCCAGCAGCTTCCTAGAGGGGGCCTACGAGCAGTACTTC. Translating gives CASSFLEGAYEQYF.

V and J are TRBV2 and TRBJ2-7; D remains ambiguous. CDR1 is SNHLY, CDR2 FYNNEI, per germline. This CDR3 has 12 amino acids. V was shortened by 4 bases and J by 6 bases, with 10 bases between the two germline ends. CDR3 protein: CASSVLTVEQYF. The CDR3 bases are TGTGCCAGCAGTGTTCTTACAGTCGAGCAGTACTTC.

The rearrangement joins TRBV2 to TRBJ1-5; D ambiguous. CDR1 and CDR2 from the germline V gene are SNHLY and FYNNEI. Trimming removed 7 bases at V and 3 bases at J, with 16 bases between. The CDR3 sequence is 15 residues long. The CDR3 nucleotides are TGTGCCAGCACCCCAGACTGGAAATACAATCAGCCCCAGCATTTT. The encoded protein is CASTPDWKYNQPQHF.

V usage is TRBV5-1 and J usage is TRBJ1-2, with 11 bases lining up with TRBD1. With V trimmed by 0 bases and J by 6 bases, 7 bases remained unmatched. This CDR3 comprises 16 residues. Germline CDR1 and CDR2: SGHRS and YFSETQ. This CDR3 is CASSLGWTGGGHGYTF. The DNA of the CDR3 is TGCGCCAGCAGCTTGGGGTGGACAGGGGGCGGACATGGCTACACCTTC. The complete variable domain, with remaining parts taken from reference TRBV5-1 and TRBJ1-2, reads KAGVTQTPRYLIKTRGQQVTLSCSPISGHRSVSWYQQTPGQGLQFLFEYFSETQRNKGNFPGRFSGRQFSNSRSEMNVSTLELGDSALYLCASSLGWTGGGHGYTFGSGTRLTVV.

Points on this clone: Distinct nucleotide sequences in the sample also encode this CDR3. This sequence joins TRBV27 and TRBJ1-2, with 8 bases lining up with TRBD1. The length of the CDR3 is 17 residues. The junction had 14 bases not matched to a gene; V was cut back by 4 bases and J by 4 bases. Per germline, CDR1 MNHEY and CDR2 SMNVEV (reference sequence). The CDR3 bases are TGTGCCAGCAGTTCCAGGGGGCGTGTCGGATTTTTCTATGGCTACACCTTC. Translated, it gives CASSSRGRVGFFYGYTF.

V is TRBV5-1 and J is TRBJ2-3, with D perhaps matching TRBD1 (6 bases). Germline V CDR1 and CDR2: SGHRS, YFSETQ. This CDR3 comprises 16 residues. Trimming removed 0 bases from V and 2 bases from J, with 13 bases in between. The CDR3 reads CASSLGGGQNTDTQYF. CDR3 bases: TGCGCCAGCAGCTTGGGAGGCGGACAGAACACAGATACGCAGTATTTT.

J is TRBJ2-7 and V is TRBV5-1; 9 bases fit TRBD2. In germline, CDR1 is SGHRS, CDR2 YFSETQ. The CDR3 is 15 amino acids. J lost 6 bases, V lost 0 bases, and 7 bases had no gene match. CDR3 nucleotides: TGCGCCAGCAGCTTGGTAGGCGGGGGGGCACTCGAGCAGTACTTC. It encodes CASSLVGGGALEQYF.

The chain couples TRBV2 to TRBJ1-2; 9 bases line up with TRBD1. The V gene end was trimmed by 5 bases and the J gene end by 7 bases; junction bases not matched to a gene: 2. The CDR3 consists of 12 residues. Germline CDR1 and CDR2: SNHLY and FYNNEI. The CDR3 is CASSPDRGGYTF. The CDR3, as DNA: TGTGCCAGCAGTCCGGACAGGGGTGGCTACACCTTC.

The V gene is TRBV5-1, the J gene TRBJ1-4; D remains unclear. The V gene's germline CDR1 is SGHRS and CDR2 YFSETQ. V shed 0 bases and J shed 6 bases, with 15 bases lying between them. The CDR3 spans 16 residues. In nucleotides, the CDR3 is TGCGCCAGCAGCTTGGGATTCAGGAGGATAGATGAAAAACTGTTTTTT. This codes for CASSLGFRRIDEKLFF.

This clone was recorded only once. This chain connects TRBV7-9 to TRBJ2-7; 7 nucleotides agree with TRBD1. This CDR3 comprises 16 residues. CDR1 is SEHNR and CDR2 is FQNEAQ in the germline V gene (reference sequence). Trimming removed 6 bases from V and 3 bases from J; junction bases left unmatched: 14. The CDR3 is CASRFSTGTEIYEQYF. Here the CDR3 DNA reads TGTGCCAGCAGGTTCAGCACCGGGACAGAGATCTACGAGCAGTACTTC.

In its sample, this clone was seen a few times. The chain employs TRBV10-3 and TRBJ2-5, with 10 bases matching TRBD2. J was trimmed by 4 bases and V by 8 bases; bases with no gene match: 13. This CDR3 has 16 residues. Germline V CDR1 and CDR2: ENHRY, SYGVKD. In DNA, the CDR3 is TGTGCCATCTCCCCGGGGAGTAGCGGGGGGCGAGAGACCCAGTACTTC. Encoded protein: CAISPGSSGGRETQYF.

The chain is built from TRBV9 and TRBJ2-1, with TRBD2 identical over 8 bases. V lost 4 bases to trimming and J lost 6 bases; unmatched junction nucleotides: 9. CDR1 and CDR2 (germline): SGDLS, YYNGEE. The length of the CDR3 is 15 residues. The CDR3 loop reads CASSPAAGGSNEQFF. CDR3 nucleotides: TGTGCCAGCAGCCCGGCGGCGGGGGGTTCCAATGAGCAGTTCTTC.

The V call is TRBV5-1, the J call TRBJ2-7; TRBD2 aligns across 7 bases. With 5 bases clipped from V and 7 bases from J, the junction kept 12 bases outside the gene matches. This CDR3 has 14 residues. Germline CDR1 and CDR2: SGHRS and YFSETQ. CDR3: CASSGTAEAGEQYF. CDR3 bases: TGCGCCAGCAGTGGGACGGCAGAAGCGGGGGAGCAGTACTTC. The full variable domain, with the rest looked up from reference TRBV5-1 and TRBJ2-7, is KAGVTQTPRYLIKTRGQQVTLSCSPISGHRSVSWYQQTPGQGLQFLFEYFSETQRNKGNFPGRFSGRQFSNSRSEMNVSTLELGDSALYLCASSGTAEAGEQYFGPGTRLTVT.

On this clone itself: Relative to the germline gene, one junction end is altered; a read error may explain this. The V gene is TRBV7-9, the J gene TRBJ1-6; D might be TRBD1 (6 bases). This CDR3 contains 16 residues. Germline V CDR1 and CDR2: SEHNR, FQNEAQ (reference sequence). CDR3 amino acids: CSSSLYGTSSNSPLHF. The CDR3 bases are TGTTCCAGCAGCTTATACGGGACATCGTCCAATTCACCCCTCCACTTT.

The chain couples TRBV6-5 to TRBJ1-5, with 7 nucleotides matching TRBD1. V was pared by 9 bases and J by 2 bases, with 10 bases of the junction left unmatched. Germline CDR1 and CDR2: MNHEY and SVGAGI. The CDR3 extends over 15 amino acids. CDR3 loop: CASLQGIRGNQPQHF. In DNA, the CDR3 is TGTGCCAGTTTACAGGGGATACGGGGCAATCAGCCCCAGCATTTT.

A single count supports this clone. The rearrangement links TRBV2 to TRBJ1-3; no firm D call. V was cut by 8 bases and J by 1 base, with 9 bases left in between. CDR1 SNHLY and CDR2 FYNNEI come from the germline V gene. The CDR3 is made up of 13 amino acids. The CDR3 coding sequence is TGTGCCAGCTTACAGTTTTCTGGAAACACCATATATTTT. Translating gives CASLQFSGNTIYF.

This clone was picked up a small number of times. The chain is built from TRBV2 and TRBJ2-2, with a weak D call TRBD2 (6 bases). CDR3 size: 14 residues. Trimming left V 6 bases short and J 5 bases short, with 13 bases between. Germline V gene sequence: CDR1 SNHLY, CDR2 FYNNEI. Here the CDR3 reads CASRVIADTGELFF. The CDR3 region has the DNA TGTGCCAGCAGGGTTATAGCGGATACCGGGGAGCTGTTTTTT.

V usage is TRBV4-3 and J usage is TRBJ1-5; 7 nucleotides agree with TRBD1. CDR1 LGHNA and CDR2 YSLEER come from the germline V gene. Germline trimming cut 0 bases from V and 3 bases from J; bases unmatched to any gene: 2. This CDR3 is 15 amino acids long. The CDR3 bases are TGCGCCAGCAGCCAAGACAGGGGGTACAATCAGCCCCAGCATTTT. Amino acid sequence: CASSQDRGYNQPQHF.

This chain connects TRBV10-3 to TRBJ2-5, with 9 bases aligning to TRBD2. This CDR3 is 13 amino acids long. CDR1 ENHRY and CDR2 SYGVKD come from the germline V gene. Trimming took 4 bases from V and 9 from J; bases not matched to a gene: 6. This chain's CDR3 is CAISGVAGEAQYF. The CDR3 region has the DNA TGTGCCATCAGTGGAGTAGCGGGGGAGGCCCAGTACTTC.

This clone has more than one count but fewer than ten. The chain links TRBV7-2 to TRBJ1-6; 10 nucleotides line up with TRBD1. The V segment lost 4 bases and the J segment 9 bases; nucleotides outside the gene matches: 3. The length of the CDR3 is 14 residues. The germline CDR1 and CDR2 sequences are SGHTA and FQGNSA. The CDR3 region is CASSSRDRGSPLHF. CDR3 bases: TGTGCCAGCAGCTCCCGGGACAGGGGTTCACCCCTCCACTTT.

J is TRBJ2-1 and V is TRBV9, with TRBD1 matching 7 bases. The CDR3 has 15 amino acids. Germline values: CDR1 SGDLS, CDR2 YYNGEE. V trimming: 3 bases; J trimming: 0 bases; junction bases outside the gene matches: 3. The CDR3 DNA follows: TGTGCCAGCAGCGACAGGGGATCCTCCTACAATGAGCAGTTCTTC. Its protein product is CASSDRGSSYNEQFF. Full variable domain (outside the CDR3, taken from reference TRBV9 and TRBJ2-1): DSGVTQTPKHLITATGQRVTLRCSPRSGDLSVYWYQQSLDQGLQFLIQYYNGEERAKGNILERFSAQQFPDLHSELNLSSLELGDSALYFCASSDRGSSYNEQFFGPGTRLTVL.

The V and J genes are TRBV28 and TRBJ2-1; tentative D call: TRBD2 (7 bases). Trimming cost V 6 bases and J 4 bases, with 13 bases left between them. CDR1 and CDR2 (germline): MDHEN, SYDVKM. CDR3 length equals 14 residues. The CDR3 is CASSGGGTYNEQFF. CDR3 sequence (DNA): TGTGCCAGCAGCGGCGGGGGCACTTACAATGAGCAGTTCTTC.